A single TCR beta chain is shown here with its context. Its antigen is unidentified. This entry comes from a study of T cell responses to AZD1222 COVID-19 vaccine. The wider study: Second doses that came at about 4 or about 12 weeks were put together.

Findings and caveats of the study: Increases in Spike-specific TCR breadth and depth were seen after two AZD1222 doses. The donor cohort was predominantly white British with a female majority, and clonal diversity may have been underestimated.

The length of the CDR3 is 14 residues. The germline gives CDR1 SGHRS, CDR2 YFSETQ. V shed 2 bases and J 2 bases; nucleotides not matched to a gene: 3. Data came from immunoSEQ multiplex PCR; TCRdb stores just in-frame clones and leaves some out. This repertoire shows approximately 110,000 clones, about 87% found once; its top ten account for about 5%. The chain uses TRBV5-1 and TRBJ1-1, with 7 nucleotides matching TRBD1. Sample: peripheral blood, taken on day 0 of AZD1222 vaccination. This clonotype was sampled from an adult in good health. CDR3 nucleotides: TGCGCCAGCAGCTTCCGGGACAGCAACACTGAAGCTTTCTTT. Encoded protein: CASSFRDSNTEAFF.